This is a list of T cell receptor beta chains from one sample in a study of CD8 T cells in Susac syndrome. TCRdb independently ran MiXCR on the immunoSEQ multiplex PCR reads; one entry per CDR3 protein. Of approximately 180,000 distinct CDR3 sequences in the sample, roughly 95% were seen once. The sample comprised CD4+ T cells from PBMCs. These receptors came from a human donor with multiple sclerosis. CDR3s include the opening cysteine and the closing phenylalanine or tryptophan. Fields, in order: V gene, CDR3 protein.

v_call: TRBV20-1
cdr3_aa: CSARPPGSRYGLEYF

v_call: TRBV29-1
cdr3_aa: CSVEVTISTDTQYF

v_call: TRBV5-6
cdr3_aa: CASSLEQGIYTGELFF

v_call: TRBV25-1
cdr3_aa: CASSGSGEPWDTQYF

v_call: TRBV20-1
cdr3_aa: CSARDRGQGRYNEQFF

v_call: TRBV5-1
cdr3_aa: CASSFGQLATNEKLFF

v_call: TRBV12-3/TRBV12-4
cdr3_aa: CASSQRAEAFF

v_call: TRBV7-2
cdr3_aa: CASSLTGSQDTQYF

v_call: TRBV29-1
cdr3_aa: CSVRTGVNTEAFF

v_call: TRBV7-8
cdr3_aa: CASSLGGATGYTF

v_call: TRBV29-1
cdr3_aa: CSAAGPIHTGELFF

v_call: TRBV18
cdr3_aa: CASSPGTLEGEKLFF

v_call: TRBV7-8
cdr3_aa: CASSLARVGDTEAFF

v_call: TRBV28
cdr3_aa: CASSSQRSGVQPQHF

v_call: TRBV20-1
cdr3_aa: CSTTRGIDTEAFF

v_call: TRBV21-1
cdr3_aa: CASKQGALEAFF

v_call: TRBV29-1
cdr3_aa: CSVDPGQGSQYF

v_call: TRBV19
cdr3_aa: CASTLAPDSAEAFF